Listed here is a single T cell receptor beta chain. The target antigen is unknown. The CDR3 is made up of 19 amino acids. The V end lost 5 bases, the J end lost 4 bases, and 28 bases lay between the germline ends. From germline, CDR1 is MNHEY and CDR2 SVGAGI. These data belong to a study of T-cell memory formation after mild COVID-19. Regarding the study as a whole: Certain responding clones were present in pre-infection memory, suggesting participation of cross-reactive memory. CD4+ clones that contracted lay mainly in CM and EM; CD8+ ones lay in EMRA.

Constant-segment primers and 5'RACE yielded cDNA libraries for TCR alpha and TCR beta, each carrying sample barcodes and UMIs. TCRdb ran MiXCR on the 5' RACE reads and lists one entry per CDR3 protein. The top ten clones hold around 12% of a sample with about 470,000 distinct CDR3 sequences, around a quarter of them seen once. This clonotype originated in an adult woman who had mild COVID-19 (a few samples of this study predate the infection). Cell type and time point are not known. The chain combines TRBV6-5 with TRBJ2-3; TRBD2 is a possible D gene (7 bases). Sequenced: PBMCs or a T cell subset sorted from them (not recorded which). The CDR3 DNA follows: TGTGCCAGCAGTACTAGGGGGGGCCAAGCGGGACGAACGGCAGATACGCAGTATTTT. Amino acids: CASSTRGGQAGRTADTQYF.